This is a list of T cell receptor beta chains from one sample in a study of identical twins. One entry per CDR3 protein, called by TCRdb with MiXCR from the 5' RACE reads. The profile shows 550,000 to 700,000 distinct CDR3 sequences, 21% of them singletons. This sample also appeared in a second study, on T cells expressing NK-cell markers.

The sequencing sample was made of PBMCs. These receptors all stem from a woman in her late teens or twenties in good health. Each CDR3 is given with its conserved first and last residue. Each record gives: CDR3 length, V gene, CDR3 protein.

CDR3 length: 14
V gene: TRBV7-2
CDR3 protein: CASSHDRDTDTQYF

CDR3 length: 13
V gene: TRBV14
CDR3 protein: CASSQEVDYGYTF

CDR3 length: 13
V gene: TRBV20-1
CDR3 protein: CSARGRDKNIQYF

CDR3 length: 15
V gene: TRBV6-2/TRBV6-3
CDR3 protein: CASSPPAGQTGELFF

CDR3 length: 13
V gene: TRBV12-3/TRBV12-4
CDR3 protein: CASRRESTDTQYF

CDR3 length: 12
V gene: TRBV29-1
CDR3 protein: CSTGSGSNEQFF

CDR3 length: 14
V gene: TRBV29-1
CDR3 protein: CSVGTGLAKNIQYF

CDR3 length: 15
V gene: TRBV7-7
CDR3 protein: CASSMGRGDNNEQFF

CDR3 length: 14
V gene: TRBV12-3/TRBV12-4
CDR3 protein: CASSFVGGPDTQYF

CDR3 length: 15
V gene: TRBV20-1
CDR3 protein: CSARDLSGGSGAQYF

CDR3 length: 17
V gene: TRBV10-3
CDR3 protein: CAISPLEREASTDTQYF

CDR3 length: 15
V gene: TRBV13
CDR3 protein: CASSLVEEAANEQFF

CDR3 length: 16
V gene: TRBV15
CDR3 protein: CATSRGREAGYNEQFF

CDR3 length: 18
V gene: TRBV15
CDR3 protein: CATSRGASDRERYNEQFF

CDR3 length: 16
V gene: TRBV5-1
CDR3 protein: CASREDGARGWETQYF

CDR3 length: 14
V gene: TRBV6-5
CDR3 protein: CASSYSGAGHEQFF

CDR3 length: 18
V gene: TRBV5-6
CDR3 protein: CASSFNIGQGLHADTQYF

CDR3 length: 15
V gene: TRBV3-1
CDR3 protein: CASSQASGGAHEQFF

CDR3 length: 16
V gene: TRBV7-9
CDR3 protein: CASSPLGGRASGEQFF

CDR3 length: 16
V gene: TRBV20-1
CDR3 protein: CSARDRKRGGGGELFF

CDR3 length: 14
V gene: TRBV7-8
CDR3 protein: CASSLVYRGYEQYF

CDR3 length: 18
V gene: TRBV7-8
CDR3 protein: CASSSEWSGTGGADTQYF

CDR3 length: 14
V gene: TRBV7-8
CDR3 protein: CASSLVETDYGYTF

CDR3 length: 13
V gene: TRBV20-1
CDR3 protein: CSARPDRNTEAFF

CDR3 length: 17
V gene: TRBV20-1
CDR3 protein: CSARDLTSGTIYNEQFF

CDR3 length: 14
V gene: TRBV5-1
CDR3 protein: CASSHRASTDTQYF

CDR3 length: 13
V gene: TRBV20-1
CDR3 protein: CSARLAGYNEQFF

CDR3 length: 12
V gene: TRBV13
CDR3 protein: CASSLESAEQYF

CDR3 length: 12
V gene: TRBV11-2
CDR3 protein: CASSYRPTEAFF

CDR3 length: 14
V gene: TRBV10-2
CDR3 protein: CASLDGGLPGELFF

CDR3 length: 20
V gene: TRBV12-3/TRBV12-4
CDR3 protein: CASSSTRDRARSYSNQPQHF

CDR3 length: 12
V gene: TRBV20-1
CDR3 protein: CSAGRGRTEAFF

CDR3 length: 11
V gene: TRBV20-1
CDR3 protein: CSLVRGLEQYF

CDR3 length: 14
V gene: TRBV5-1
CDR3 protein: CASSIRAGTTEAFF

CDR3 length: 14
V gene: TRBV12-3/TRBV12-4
CDR3 protein: CASSMTPGNTEAFF

CDR3 length: 12
V gene: TRBV29-1
CDR3 protein: CSVLGGNTEAFF

CDR3 length: 14
V gene: TRBV5-1
CDR3 protein: CASSQDRGRSEAFF

CDR3 length: 15
V gene: TRBV5-5
CDR3 protein: CASSYKSSSTDTQYF

CDR3 length: 19
V gene: TRBV11-1
CDR3 protein: CASSQRDPTTSGIGYEQYF

CDR3 length: 15
V gene: TRBV12-3/TRBV12-4
CDR3 protein: CASTVGTSTYNEQFF

CDR3 length: 14
V gene: TRBV6-1
CDR3 protein: CASGRESYNSPLHF

CDR3 length: 14
V gene: TRBV29-1
CDR3 protein: CSARTPAYLDEQFF

CDR3 length: 14
V gene: TRBV18
CDR3 protein: CASSPTRNYNEQFF

CDR3 length: 14
V gene: TRBV5-6
CDR3 protein: CASSLTESSYEQYF

CDR3 length: 14
V gene: TRBV5-6
CDR3 protein: CASSLNRGLYGYTF

CDR3 length: 13
V gene: TRBV20-1
CDR3 protein: CSRSVAGAYTHYF

CDR3 length: 16
V gene: TRBV27
CDR3 protein: CASSLSGARGTGELFF

CDR3 length: 16
V gene: TRBV7-2
CDR3 protein: CASSLFLAGSAETQYF

CDR3 length: 15
V gene: TRBV19
CDR3 protein: CASTPGGTSTDTQYF

CDR3 length: 16
V gene: TRBV20-1
CDR3 protein: CSARDKEAWSTDTQYF

CDR3 length: 14
V gene: TRBV18
CDR3 protein: CASSQGPTQETQYF

CDR3 length: 13
V gene: TRBV14
CDR3 protein: CASSQANSYGYTF

CDR3 length: 15
V gene: TRBV6-1
CDR3 protein: CASSEPIQGGYTQYF

CDR3 length: 12
V gene: TRBV29-1
CDR3 protein: CSSRRDTDTQYF